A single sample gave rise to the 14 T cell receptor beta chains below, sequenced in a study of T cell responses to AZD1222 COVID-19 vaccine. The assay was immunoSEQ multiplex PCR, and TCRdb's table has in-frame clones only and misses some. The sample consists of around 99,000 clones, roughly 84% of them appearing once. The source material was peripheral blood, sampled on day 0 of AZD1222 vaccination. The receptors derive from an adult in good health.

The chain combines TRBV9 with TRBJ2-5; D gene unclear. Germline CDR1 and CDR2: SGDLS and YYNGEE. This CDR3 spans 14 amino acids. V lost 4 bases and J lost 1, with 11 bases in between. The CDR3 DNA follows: TGTGCCAGCAGCCTTTCGAAGATCCAAGAGACCCAGTACTTC. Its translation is CASSLSKIQETQYF.

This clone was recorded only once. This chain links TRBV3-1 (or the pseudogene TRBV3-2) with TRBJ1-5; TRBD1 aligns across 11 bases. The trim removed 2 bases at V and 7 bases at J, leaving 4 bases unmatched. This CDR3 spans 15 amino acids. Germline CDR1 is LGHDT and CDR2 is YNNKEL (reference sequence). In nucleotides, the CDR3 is TGTGCCAGCAGCCAATTCGGGACAGGGGGGCAGCCCCAGCATTTT. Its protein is CASSQFGTGGQPQHF.

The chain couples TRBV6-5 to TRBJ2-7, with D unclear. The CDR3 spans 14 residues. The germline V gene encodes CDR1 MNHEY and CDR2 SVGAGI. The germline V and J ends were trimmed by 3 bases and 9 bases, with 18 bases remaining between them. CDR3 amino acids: CASSYVGPTTGQYF. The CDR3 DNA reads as TGTGCCAGCAGTTATGTGGGCCCAACTACGGGGCAGTACTTC.

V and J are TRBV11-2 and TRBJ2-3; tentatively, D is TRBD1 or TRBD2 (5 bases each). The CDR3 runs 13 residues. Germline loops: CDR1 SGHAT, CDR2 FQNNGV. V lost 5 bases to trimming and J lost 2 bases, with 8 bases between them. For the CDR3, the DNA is TGTGCCAGCAGCCGGGACCCCACAGATACGCAGTATTTT. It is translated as CASSRDPTDTQYF.

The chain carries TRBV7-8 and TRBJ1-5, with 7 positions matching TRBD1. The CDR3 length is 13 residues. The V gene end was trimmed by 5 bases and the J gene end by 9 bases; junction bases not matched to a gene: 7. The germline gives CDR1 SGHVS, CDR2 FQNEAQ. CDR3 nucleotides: TGTGCCAGCAGCCGAGACAGGGTTGCGCCCCAGCATTTT. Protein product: CASSRDRVAPQHF. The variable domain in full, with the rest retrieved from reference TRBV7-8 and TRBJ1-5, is GAGVSQSPRYKVAKRGQDVALRCDPISGHVSLFWYQQALGQGPEFLTYFQNEAQLDKSGLPSDRFFAERPEGSVSTLKIQRTQQEDSAVYLCASSRDRVAPQHFGDGTRLSIL.

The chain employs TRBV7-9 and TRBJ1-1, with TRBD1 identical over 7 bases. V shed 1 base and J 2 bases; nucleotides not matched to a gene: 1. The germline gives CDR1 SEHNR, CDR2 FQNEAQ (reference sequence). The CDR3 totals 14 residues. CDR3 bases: TGTGCCAGCAGCTTAGACAGGGGAAACACTGAAGCTTTCTTT. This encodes CASSLDRGNTEAFF.

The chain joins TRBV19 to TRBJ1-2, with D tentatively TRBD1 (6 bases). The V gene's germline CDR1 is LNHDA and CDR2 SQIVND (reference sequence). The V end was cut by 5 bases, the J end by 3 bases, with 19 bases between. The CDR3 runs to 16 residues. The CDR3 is CASSPEDRVPYYGYTF. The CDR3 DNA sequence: TGTGCCAGTAGTCCTGAGGACAGAGTCCCTTACTATGGCTACACCTTC.

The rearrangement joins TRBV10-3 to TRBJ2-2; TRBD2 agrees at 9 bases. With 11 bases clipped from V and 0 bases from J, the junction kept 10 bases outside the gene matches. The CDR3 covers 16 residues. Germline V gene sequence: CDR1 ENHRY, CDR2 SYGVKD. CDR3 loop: CAAAGTSWTNTGELFF. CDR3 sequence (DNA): TGTGCCGCCGCCGGGACTAGCTGGACGAACACCGGGGAGCTGTTTTTT.

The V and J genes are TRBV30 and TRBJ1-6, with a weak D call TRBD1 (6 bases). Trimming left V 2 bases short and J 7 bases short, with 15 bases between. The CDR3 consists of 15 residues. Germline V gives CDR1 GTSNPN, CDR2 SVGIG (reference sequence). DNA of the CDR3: TGTGCCTGGAGTACTTTGGGACAAGTCAATTCACCCCTCCACTTT. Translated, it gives CAWSTLGQVNSPLHF.

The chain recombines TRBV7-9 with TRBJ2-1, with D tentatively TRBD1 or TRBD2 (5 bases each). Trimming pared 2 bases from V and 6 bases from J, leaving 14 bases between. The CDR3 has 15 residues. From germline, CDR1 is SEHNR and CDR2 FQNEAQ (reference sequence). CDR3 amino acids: CASSLFGAVPNEQFF. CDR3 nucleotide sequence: TGTGCCAGCAGCTTATTCGGGGCCGTCCCCAATGAGCAGTTCTTC.

The CDR3 reads CASSPNNSPLHF. DNA of the CDR3: TGTGCCAGCAGTCCCAATAATTCACCCCTCCACTTT. V gene TRBV2 combines with J gene TRBJ1-6, with D uncertain. Germline V gives CDR1 SNHLY, CDR2 FYNNEI. This CDR3 comprises 12 residues. V lost 5 bases and J lost 5, with 4 bases in between.

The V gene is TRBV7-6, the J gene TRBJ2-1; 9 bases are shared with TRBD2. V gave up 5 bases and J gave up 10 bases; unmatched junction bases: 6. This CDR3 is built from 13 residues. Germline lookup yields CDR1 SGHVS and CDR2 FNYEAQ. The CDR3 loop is CASSASGRMEQFF. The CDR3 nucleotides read TGTGCCAGCAGCGCAAGCGGGAGGATGGAGCAGTTCTTC.

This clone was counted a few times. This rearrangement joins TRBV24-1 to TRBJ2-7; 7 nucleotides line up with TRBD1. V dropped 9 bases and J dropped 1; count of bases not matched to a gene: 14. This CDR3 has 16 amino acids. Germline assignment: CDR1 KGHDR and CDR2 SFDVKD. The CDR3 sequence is CATQRTPGQTSYEQYV. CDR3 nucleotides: TGTGCCACCCAGAGGACCCCGGGACAGACATCCTACGAGCAGTACGTC.

The CDR3 coding sequence is TGTGCCAGCAGTTTAGCGGGGTTCGAGCAGTTCTTC. Its protein is CASSLAGFEQFF. This chain uses TRBV12-3 or TRBV12-4 with TRBJ2-1; D is unclear. The V gene lost 0 bases and the J gene lost 10 bases, with 7 bases spanning the gap. The CDR3 runs 12 residues.